Included here is one TCR beta chain sequence, with context. The antigen is not known. A read error may account for a junction end that differs from germline. These data are taken from a study of a mutant IDH1 vaccine in newly diagnosed glioma. Sequencing used immunoSEQ multiplex PCR; TCRdb keeps in-frame clones, though not all of them. Of some 20,000 clones detected, about four fifths appear once; the ten largest clones hold approximately 2.6%. CDR3 length equals 15 residues. Germline lookup yields CDR1 SGHRS and CDR2 YFSETQ. Time point given: week 47, end of study. Doses of 300 ug of mutant IDH1 20-mer peptide were given with topical imiquimod.

The rearrangement uses TRBV5-1 and TRBJ2-7; 11 nucleotides align to TRBD2. This receptor was taken from a man aged 35-49 years with glioma. The sample was PBMCs, taken from a glioma patient whose treatment included an IDH1 peptide vaccine. CDR3 loop: CASSLELAGAYEQYF. The CDR3, as DNA: TGCGCCAGCAGTTTGGAACTAGCGGGAGCCTACGAGCAGTACTTC. Drawing the rest from reference TRBV5-1 and TRBJ2-7, the complete variable domain is KAGVTQTPRYLIKTRGQQVTLSCSPISGHRSVSWYQQTPGQGLQFLFEYFSETQRNKGNFPGRFSGRQFSNSRSEMNVSTLELGDSALYLCASSLELAGAYEQYFGPGTRLTVT.